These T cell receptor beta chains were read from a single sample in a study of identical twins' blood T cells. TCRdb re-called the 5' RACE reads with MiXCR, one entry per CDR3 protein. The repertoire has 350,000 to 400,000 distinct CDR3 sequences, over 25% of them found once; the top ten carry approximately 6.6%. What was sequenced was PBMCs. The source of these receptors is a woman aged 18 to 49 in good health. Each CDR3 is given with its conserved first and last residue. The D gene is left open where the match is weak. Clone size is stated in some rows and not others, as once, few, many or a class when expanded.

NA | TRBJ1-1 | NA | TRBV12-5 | TGTGCTAGTGGGTTTGACAACCGGCCCACTGAAGCTTTCTTT | CASGFDNRPTEAFF
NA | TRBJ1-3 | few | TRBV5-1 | TGCGCCAGCAGCTCTGGGGATTTCTCTGGAAACACCATATATTTT | CASSSGDFSGNTIYF
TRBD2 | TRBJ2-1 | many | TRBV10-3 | TGTGCCATCAGTGAGAAAACTAGCGGGAGGCATGAGCAGTTCTTC | CAISEKTSGRHEQFF
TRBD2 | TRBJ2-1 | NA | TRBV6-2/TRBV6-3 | TGTGCCGGTAGTTGGACTAGCGGGAGTTACAATGAGCAGTTCTTC | CAGSWTSGSYNEQFF
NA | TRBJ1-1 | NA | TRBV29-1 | TGCAGCGTTGTTTGGCAGTTGAGTGGTGAAGTTTTCTTT | CSVVWQLSGEVFF
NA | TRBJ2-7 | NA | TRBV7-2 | TGTGCCAGCAGCTTATACGTGGGGAGCTCCTACGAGCAGTACTTC | CASSLYVGSSYEQYF
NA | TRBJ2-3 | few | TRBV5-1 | TGCGCCAGCAGCTTGGAGGGGGGGCGGTCAGATACGCAGTATTTT | CASSLEGGRSDTQYF
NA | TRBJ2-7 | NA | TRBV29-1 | TGCAGCGTCCCTTGGGGTGCCTACGAGCAGTACTTC | CSVPWGAYEQYF
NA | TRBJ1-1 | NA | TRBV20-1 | TGCAGTGCCGACCCCGCCTACAGAGACTCTTATGAAGCTTTCTTT | CSADPAYRDSYEAFF
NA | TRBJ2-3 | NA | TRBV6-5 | TGTGCCAGCAGTGCCCGGGGGAGCACAGATACGCAGTATTTT | CASSARGSTDTQYF
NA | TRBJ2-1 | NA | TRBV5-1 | TGCGCCAGCAGTTCCCCCGCGGGCACTCTAGGCTCCTACAATGAGCAGTTCTTC | CASSSPAGTLGSYNEQFF
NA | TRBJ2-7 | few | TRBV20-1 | TGCAGTGCTAGCACGGGACCTACCTACGAGCAGTACTTC | CSASTGPTYEQYF
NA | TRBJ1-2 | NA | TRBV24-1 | TGTGCCACCAGTGTTTGGGACCGGACGGATGGCTACACCTTC | CATSVWDRTDGYTF
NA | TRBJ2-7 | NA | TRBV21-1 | TGTGCCAGCAGCAAAGGGCCCCCGGGACAGGGGGCCTACGAGCAGTACTTC | CASSKGPPGQGAYEQYF
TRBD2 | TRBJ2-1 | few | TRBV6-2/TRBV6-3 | TGTGCCAGCAGAACGGGACTAGCAGTCCATGAGCAGTTCTTC | CASRTGLAVHEQFF
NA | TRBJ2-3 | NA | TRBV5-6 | TGTGCCAGCAGCTTAGCTGGGGAGGATACGCAGTATTTT | CASSLAGEDTQYF
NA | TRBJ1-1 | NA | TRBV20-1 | TGCAGTGCTAGTTCAGGGTTCACTGAAGCTTTCTTT | CSASSGFTEAFF
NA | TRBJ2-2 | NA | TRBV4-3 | TGCGCCAGCAGCCAAGATACATTGGTCCGGGGGAACACCGGGGAGCTGTTTTTT | CASSQDTLVRGNTGELFF
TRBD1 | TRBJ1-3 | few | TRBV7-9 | TGTGCCAGCAGCTCCCCACAGGGGATGGCTGGAAACACCATATATTTT | CASSSPQGMAGNTIYF
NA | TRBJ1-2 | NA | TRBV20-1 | TGCAGTGCTTACGGACTCGGCGGCTACACCTTC | CSAYGLGGYTF
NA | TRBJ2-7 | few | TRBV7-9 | TGTGCCAGCAGCTCTCAGGGGACAACTAGTCGCGAGCAGTACTTC | CASSSQGTTSREQYF
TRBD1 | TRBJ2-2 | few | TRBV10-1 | TGCGCCAGCAGTGTCACAGGGGGGACCGGGGAGCTGTTTTTT | CASSVTGGTGELFF
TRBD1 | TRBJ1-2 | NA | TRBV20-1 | TGCAGTGCTAGCAACCCAGGGGGCGTTGCTGGCTACACCTTC | CSASNPGGVAGYTF
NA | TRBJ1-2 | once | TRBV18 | TGTGCCAGCTCACCACCAGGGGACTATGGCTACACCTTC | CASSPPGDYGYTF
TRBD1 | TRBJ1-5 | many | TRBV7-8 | TGTGCCAGCAGCTTACAAAGACAGGGGTTATTGAGCAATCAGCCCCAGCATTTT | CASSLQRQGLLSNQPQHF
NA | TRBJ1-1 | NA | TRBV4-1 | TGCGCCAGCAGCCAAGATCTGTTTGAAGCTTTCTTT | CASSQDLFEAFF
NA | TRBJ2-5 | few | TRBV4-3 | TGCGCCAGCAGCCAAGACCAGGGCAGGGAGACCCAGTACTTC | CASSQDQGRETQYF
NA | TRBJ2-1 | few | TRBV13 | TGTGCCAGCACCCCCTCTCTAGCGAACAATGAGCAGTTCTTC | CASTPSLANNEQFF
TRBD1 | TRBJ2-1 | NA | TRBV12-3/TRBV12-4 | TGTGCCAGCAGTGGACAGGGCTTTGGGGAGCAGTTCTTC | CASSGQGFGEQFF
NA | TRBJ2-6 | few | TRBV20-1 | TGCAGTGCTAGAGGTGGGGCCAACGTCCTGACTTTC | CSARGGANVLTF
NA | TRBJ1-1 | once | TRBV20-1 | TGCAGTGCTAGAAGGGGACTGAGCACTGAAGCTTTCTTT | CSARRGLSTEAFF
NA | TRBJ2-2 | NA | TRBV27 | TGTGCCAGCAGTTTTGGGGGGACCCGGGAGCTGTTTTTT | CASSFGGTRELFF
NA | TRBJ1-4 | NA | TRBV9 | TGTGCCAGCAGCTCGCACCGAGAGACAACTAATGAAAAACTGTTTTTT | CASSSHRETTNEKLFF
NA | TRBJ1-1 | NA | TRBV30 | TGTGCCTGGAGTGGGTTAGGGGGGATGAACACTGAAGCTTTCTTT | CAWSGLGGMNTEAFF
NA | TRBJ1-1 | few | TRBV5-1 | TGCGCCAGCATCGAGGACAGTTCCACTGAAGCTTTCTTT | CASIEDSSTEAFF
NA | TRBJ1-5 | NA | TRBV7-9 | TGTGCCAGCAGCTTAATGGGTAACAATCAGCCCCAGCATTTT | CASSLMGNNQPQHF
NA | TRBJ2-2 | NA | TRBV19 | TGTGCCAGTAGTATAGATCCCCGGCGTGCCTCGAACACCGGGGAGCTGTTTTTT | CASSIDPRRASNTGELFF
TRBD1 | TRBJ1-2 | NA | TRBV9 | TGTGCCAGCAGCCTTTCCCAGGACAGGGGGCGTTATGGCTACACCTTC | CASSLSQDRGRYGYTF
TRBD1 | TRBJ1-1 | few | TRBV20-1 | TGCAGTGCTCTCACGACAGGGGCGAACACTGAAGCTTTCTTT | CSALTTGANTEAFF
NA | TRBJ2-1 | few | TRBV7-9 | TGTGCCAGCAGCACACTAAGCTCCTACAATGAGCAGTTCTTC | CASSTLSSYNEQFF
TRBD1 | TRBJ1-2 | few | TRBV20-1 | TGCGGTGCCCGGGACAGTTATGGGACTAACTATGGCTACACCTTC | CGARDSYGTNYGYTF
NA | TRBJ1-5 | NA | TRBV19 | TGTGCCAGTATGTTCAGGGTAGAGAGGAGCAATCAGCCCCAGCATTTT | CASMFRVERSNQPQHF
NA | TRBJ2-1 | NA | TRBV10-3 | TGTGCCATCAGTGAGTCGAGGGACTTACTCAATGAGCAGTTCTTC | CAISESRDLLNEQFF
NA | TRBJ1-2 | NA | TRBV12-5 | TGTGCTAGTGATACACAGGGATACAACTATGGCTACACCTTC | CASDTQGYNYGYTF
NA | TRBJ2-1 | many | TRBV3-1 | TGTGCCAGCCAAGGAGCGGTCCCTTACAATGAGCAGTTCTTC | CASQGAVPYNEQFF
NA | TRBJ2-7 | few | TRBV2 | TGTGCCAGCAGTGTTCCGGGCCGAATAAGCTCCTACGAGCAGTACTTC | CASSVPGRISSYEQYF
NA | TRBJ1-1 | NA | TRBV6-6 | TGTGTCAGCAGTTACTGGACACAAAGATTCATGAACACTGAAGCTTTCTTT | CVSSYWTQRFMNTEAFF
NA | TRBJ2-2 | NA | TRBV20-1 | TGCAGTGCTCTCGGGAGGAACACCGGGGAGCTGTTTTTT | CSALGRNTGELFF
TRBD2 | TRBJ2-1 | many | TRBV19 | TGTGCCAGTAGTATAAGGGGACTAGCGGAAAGGAAAAATGAGCAGTTCTTC | CASSIRGLAERKNEQFF
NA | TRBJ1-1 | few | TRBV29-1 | TGCAGCGCTAAAGACGGTCCCCGGGCTTTCTTT | CSAKDGPRAFF
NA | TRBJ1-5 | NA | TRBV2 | TGTGCCAGCAGACGGTATCAGCCCCAGCATTTT | CASRRYQPQHF
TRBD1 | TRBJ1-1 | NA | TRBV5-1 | TGCGCCAGCAGCTTGGGCCCAGGGGGCCTTGAAGCTTTCTTT | CASSLGPGGLEAFF
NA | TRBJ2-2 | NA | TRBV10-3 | TGTGCCACTAGTTCGGAGGATAAACAGACCGGGGAGCTGTTTTTT | CATSSEDKQTGELFF
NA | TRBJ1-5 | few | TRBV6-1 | TGTGCCGGCCAACAGGGCAATCAGCCCCAGCATTTT | CAGQQGNQPQHF
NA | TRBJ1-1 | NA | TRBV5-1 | TGCGCCAGCGGCCATGACAGCTACACTGAAGCTTTCTTT | CASGHDSYTEAFF
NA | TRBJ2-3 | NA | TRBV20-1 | TGCAGTGCTAGACAGGGGAGAGGCAATCAGCCCCAGTATTTT | CSARQGRGNQPQYF
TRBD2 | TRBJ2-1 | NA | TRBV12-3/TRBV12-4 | TGTGCCAGCACAAGGGGCCTAGCGGTAAACAATGAGCAGTTCTTC | CASTRGLAVNNEQFF
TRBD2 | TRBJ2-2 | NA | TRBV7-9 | TGTGCCAGCAGCACTAGCGGGAGGGACACCGGGGAGCTGTTTTTT | CASSTSGRDTGELFF